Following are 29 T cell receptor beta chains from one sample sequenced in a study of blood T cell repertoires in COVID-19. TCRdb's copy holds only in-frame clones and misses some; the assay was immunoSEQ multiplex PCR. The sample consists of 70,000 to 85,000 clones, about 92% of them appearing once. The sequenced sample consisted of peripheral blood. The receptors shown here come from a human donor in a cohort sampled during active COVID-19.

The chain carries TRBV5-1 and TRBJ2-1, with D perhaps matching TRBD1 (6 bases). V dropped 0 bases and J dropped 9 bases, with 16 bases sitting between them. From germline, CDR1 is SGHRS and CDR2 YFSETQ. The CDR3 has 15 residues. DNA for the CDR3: TGCGCCAGCAGCTTGGGGAACACAGGGTCTCCTGAGCAGTTCTTC. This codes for CASSLGNTGSPEQFF.

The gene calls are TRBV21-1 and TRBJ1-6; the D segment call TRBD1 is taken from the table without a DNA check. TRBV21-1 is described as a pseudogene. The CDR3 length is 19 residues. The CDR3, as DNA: TGTGCCAGCAGCAAAGGGCGCCGACCTGACAGGGACCATAATTCACCCCTCCACTTT. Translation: CASSKGRRPDRDHNSPLHF.

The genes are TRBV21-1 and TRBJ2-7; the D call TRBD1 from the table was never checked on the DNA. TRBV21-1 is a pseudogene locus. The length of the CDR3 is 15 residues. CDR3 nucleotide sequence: TGTGCCAGCAGCAGAAACCGGGACAGGGGTTACGAGCAGTACTTC. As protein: CASSRNRDRGYEQYF.

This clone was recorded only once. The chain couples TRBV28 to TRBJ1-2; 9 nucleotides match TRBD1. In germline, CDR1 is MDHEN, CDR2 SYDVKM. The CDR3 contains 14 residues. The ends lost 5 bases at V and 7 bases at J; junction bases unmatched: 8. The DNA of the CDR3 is TGTGCCAGCAGTACAACAGGGGGCTCGGGTGGCTACACCTTC. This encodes CASSTTGGSGGYTF.

The DNA of the CDR3 is TGCAGTGCTAGTCCTCTAACCGACAGGTACAATCAGCCCCAGCATTTT. Protein sequence: CSASPLTDRYNQPQHF. The V and J genes are TRBV20-1 and TRBJ1-5; a possible D gene is TRBD1 (6 bases). Germline V gives CDR1 DFQATT, CDR2 SNEGSKA (reference sequence). This CDR3 has 16 amino acids. Trimming removed 3 bases at V and 3 bases at J, with 18 bases between.

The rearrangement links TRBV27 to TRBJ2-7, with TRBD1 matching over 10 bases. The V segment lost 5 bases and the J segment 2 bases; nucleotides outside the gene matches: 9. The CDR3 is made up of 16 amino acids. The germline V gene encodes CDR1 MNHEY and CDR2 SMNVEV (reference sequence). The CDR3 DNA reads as TGTGCCAGCAGTCCAAGGGTCGGGACAGGGGCCTACGAGCAGTACTTC. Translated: CASSPRVGTGAYEQYF.

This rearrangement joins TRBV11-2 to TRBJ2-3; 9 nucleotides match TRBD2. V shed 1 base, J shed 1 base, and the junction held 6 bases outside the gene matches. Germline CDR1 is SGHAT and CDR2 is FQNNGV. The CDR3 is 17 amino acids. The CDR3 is CASSLVPGLAGTDTQYF. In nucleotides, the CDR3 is TGTGCCAGCAGCTTAGTACCGGGACTAGCAGGCACAGATACGCAGTATTTT.

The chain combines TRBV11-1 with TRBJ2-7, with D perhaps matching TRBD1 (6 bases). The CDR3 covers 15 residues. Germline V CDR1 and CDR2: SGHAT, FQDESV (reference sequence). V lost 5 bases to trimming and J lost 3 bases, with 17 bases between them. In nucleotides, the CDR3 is TGTGCCAGCAGCCTAGGCGCACAGGGTGGCTACGAGCAGTACTTC. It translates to CASSLGAQGGYEQYF.

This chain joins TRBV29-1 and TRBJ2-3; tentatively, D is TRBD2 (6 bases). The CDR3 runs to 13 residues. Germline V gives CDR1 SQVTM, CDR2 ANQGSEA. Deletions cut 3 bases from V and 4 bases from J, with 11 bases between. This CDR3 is CSVDSGTADTQYF. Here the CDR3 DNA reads TGCAGCGTTGACTCCGGGACTGCAGATACGCAGTATTTT.

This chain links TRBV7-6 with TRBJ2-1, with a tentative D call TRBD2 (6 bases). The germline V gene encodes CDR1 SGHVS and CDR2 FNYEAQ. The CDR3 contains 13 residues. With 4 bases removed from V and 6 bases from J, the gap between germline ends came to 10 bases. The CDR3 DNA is TGTGCCAGCAGCTGGGGACTTTGCAATGAGCAGTTCTTC. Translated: CASSWGLCNEQFF.

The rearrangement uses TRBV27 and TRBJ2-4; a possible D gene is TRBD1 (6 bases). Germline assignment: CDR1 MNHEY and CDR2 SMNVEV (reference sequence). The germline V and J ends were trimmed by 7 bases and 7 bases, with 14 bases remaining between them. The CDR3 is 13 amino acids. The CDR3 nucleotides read TGTGCCAGCACCCCGAGGCAGGGGAACATTCAGTACTTC. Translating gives CASTPRQGNIQYF.

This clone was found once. CDR3 residues: CASSLAGRETQYF. The CDR3 bases are TGCGCCAGCAGCTTGGCCGGGAGGGAGACCCAGTACTTC. The chain has TRBV5-1 and TRBJ2-5; 7 bases are shared with TRBD2. V shed 0 bases and J 5 bases; nucleotides not matched to a gene: 1. This CDR3 has 13 amino acids. Germline CDR1 and CDR2: SGHRS and YFSETQ.

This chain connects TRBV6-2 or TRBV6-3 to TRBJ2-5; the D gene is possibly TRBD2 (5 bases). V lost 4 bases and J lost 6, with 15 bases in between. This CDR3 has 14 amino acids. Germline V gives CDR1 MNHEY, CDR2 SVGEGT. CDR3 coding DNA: TGTGCCAGCAGTTTGGACTGGGGTTCGCAGACCCAGTACTTC. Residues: CASSLDWGSQTQYF.

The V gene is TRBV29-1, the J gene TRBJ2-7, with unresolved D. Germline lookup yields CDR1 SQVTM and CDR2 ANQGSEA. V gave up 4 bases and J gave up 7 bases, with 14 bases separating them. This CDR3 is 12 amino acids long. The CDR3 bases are TGCAGCGTTGTGTCTAGTTCTGGAGAGCAGTACTTC. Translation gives CSVVSSSGEQYF.

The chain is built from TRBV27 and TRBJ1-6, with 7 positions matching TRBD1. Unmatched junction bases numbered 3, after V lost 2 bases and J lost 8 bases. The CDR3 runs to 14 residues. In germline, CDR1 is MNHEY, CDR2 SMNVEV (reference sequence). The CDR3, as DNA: TGTGCCAGCAGTTTAGAACAGGGGTATTCACCCCTCCACTTT. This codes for CASSLEQGYSPLHF.

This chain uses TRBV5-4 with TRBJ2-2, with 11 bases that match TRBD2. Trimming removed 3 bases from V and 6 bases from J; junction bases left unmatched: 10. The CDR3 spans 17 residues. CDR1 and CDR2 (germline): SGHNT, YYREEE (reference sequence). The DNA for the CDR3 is TGTGCCAGCAGCTCCCAACTACTAGCGGGAGCGGCCGGGGAGCTGTTTTTT. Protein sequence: CASSSQLLAGAAGELFF.

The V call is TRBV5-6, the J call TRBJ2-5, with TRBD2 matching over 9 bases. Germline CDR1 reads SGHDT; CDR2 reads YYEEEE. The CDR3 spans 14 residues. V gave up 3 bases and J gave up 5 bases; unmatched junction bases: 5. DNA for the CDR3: TGTGCCAGCAGCTCGGGGAGCGGGGGGGAGACCCAGTACTTC. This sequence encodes CASSSGSGGETQYF.

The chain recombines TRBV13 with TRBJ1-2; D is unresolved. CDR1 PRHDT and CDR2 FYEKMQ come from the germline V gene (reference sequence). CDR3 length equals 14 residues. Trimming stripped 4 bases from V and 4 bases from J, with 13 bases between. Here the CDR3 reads CASSSQPGSYGYTF. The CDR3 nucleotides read TGTGCCAGCAGCTCACAACCGGGGAGCTATGGCTACACCTTC.

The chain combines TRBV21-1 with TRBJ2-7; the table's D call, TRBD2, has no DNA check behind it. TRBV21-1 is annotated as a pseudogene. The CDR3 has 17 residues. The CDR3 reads CASSSLSSGRYTHEQYF. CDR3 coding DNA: TGTGCCAGCAGCTCATTGTCGAGCGGGAGGTACACCCACGAGCAGTACTTC.

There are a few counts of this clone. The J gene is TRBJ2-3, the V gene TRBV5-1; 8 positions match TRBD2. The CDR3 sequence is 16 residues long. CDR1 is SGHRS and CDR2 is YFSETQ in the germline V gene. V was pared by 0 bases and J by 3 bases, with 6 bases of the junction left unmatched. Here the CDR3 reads CASSLAGSGITDTQYF. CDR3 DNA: TGCGCCAGCAGCTTGGCTGGTAGCGGGATAACAGATACGCAGTATTTT.

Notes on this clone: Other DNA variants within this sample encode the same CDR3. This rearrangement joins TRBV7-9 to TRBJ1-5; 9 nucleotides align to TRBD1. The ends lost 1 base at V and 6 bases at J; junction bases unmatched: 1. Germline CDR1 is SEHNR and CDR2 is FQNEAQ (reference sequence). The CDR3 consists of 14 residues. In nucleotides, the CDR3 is TGTGCCAGCAGCTTAGGACAGGGGGGTCAGCCCCAGCATTTT. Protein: CASSLGQGGQPQHF.

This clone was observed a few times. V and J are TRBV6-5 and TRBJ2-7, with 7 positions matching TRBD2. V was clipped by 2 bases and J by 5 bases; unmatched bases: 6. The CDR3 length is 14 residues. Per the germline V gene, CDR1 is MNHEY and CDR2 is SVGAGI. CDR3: CASSYRGSTHEQYF. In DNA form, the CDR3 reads TGTGCCAGCAGTTACCGCGGGAGTACCCACGAGCAGTACTTC.

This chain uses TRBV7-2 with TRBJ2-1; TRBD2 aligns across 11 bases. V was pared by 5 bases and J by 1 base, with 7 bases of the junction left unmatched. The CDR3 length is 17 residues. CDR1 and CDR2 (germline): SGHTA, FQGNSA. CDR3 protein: CASSPSGLAGSYNEQFF. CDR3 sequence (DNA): TGTGCCAGCAGCCCTTCAGGACTAGCGGGTTCCTACAATGAGCAGTTCTTC.

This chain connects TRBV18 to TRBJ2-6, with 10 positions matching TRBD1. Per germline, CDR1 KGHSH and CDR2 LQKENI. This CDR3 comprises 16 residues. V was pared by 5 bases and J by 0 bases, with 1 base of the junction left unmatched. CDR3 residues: CASSDRGLSGANVLTF. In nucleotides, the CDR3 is TGTGCCAGCTCAGACAGGGGGCTCTCTGGGGCCAACGTCCTGACTTTC.

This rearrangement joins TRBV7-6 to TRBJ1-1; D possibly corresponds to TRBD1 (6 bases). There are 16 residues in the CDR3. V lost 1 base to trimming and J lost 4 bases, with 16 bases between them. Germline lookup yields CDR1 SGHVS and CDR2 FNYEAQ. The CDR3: CASSLGGTGIFTEAFF. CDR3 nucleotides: TGTGCCAGCAGCTTAGGGGGCACAGGGATATTCACTGAAGCTTTCTTT.

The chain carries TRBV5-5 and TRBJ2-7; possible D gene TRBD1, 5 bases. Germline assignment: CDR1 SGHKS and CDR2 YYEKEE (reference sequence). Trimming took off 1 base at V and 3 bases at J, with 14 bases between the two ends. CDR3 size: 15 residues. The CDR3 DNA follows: TGTGCCAGCAGCTTGCATACAGGCCTTAACTACGAGCAGTACTTC. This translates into CASSLHTGLNYEQYF.

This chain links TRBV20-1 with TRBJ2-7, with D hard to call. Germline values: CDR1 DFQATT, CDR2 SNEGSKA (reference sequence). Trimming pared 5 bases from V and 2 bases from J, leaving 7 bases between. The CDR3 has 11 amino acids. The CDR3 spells CSAARPYEQYF. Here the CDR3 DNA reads TGCAGTGCTGCCAGGCCCTACGAGCAGTACTTC.

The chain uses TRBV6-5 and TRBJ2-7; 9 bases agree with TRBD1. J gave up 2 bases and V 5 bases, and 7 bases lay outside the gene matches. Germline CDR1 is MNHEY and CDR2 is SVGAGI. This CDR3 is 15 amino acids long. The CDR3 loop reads CASSPWTGATYEQYF. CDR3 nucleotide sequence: TGTGCCAGCAGTCCCTGGACAGGGGCGACCTACGAGCAGTACTTC.

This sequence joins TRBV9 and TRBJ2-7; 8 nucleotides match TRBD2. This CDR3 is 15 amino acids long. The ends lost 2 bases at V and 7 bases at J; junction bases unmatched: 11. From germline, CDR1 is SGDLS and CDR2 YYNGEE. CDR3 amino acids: CASSVVSGAGGEQYF. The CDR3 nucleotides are TGTGCCAGCAGCGTGGTTAGCGGGGCCGGGGGTGAGCAGTACTTC.